This T cell receptor beta chain was found in a study of shared clonotypes between healthy human individuals. General study points: Blood was the sole source, and tissue repertoires probably differ. Clonotype sharing across several donors was observed for 5% to 6.5% of naive CD4 clonotypes.

The germline CDR1 and CDR2 sequences are SGHRS and YFSETQ. CDR3 length: 14 residues. Note on this clone: Its antigen remains unknown.

The run depth of the assay was deep. Sequencing used immunoSEQ multiplex PCR; TCRdb keeps in-frame clones, though not all of them. The table lists roughly 520,000 clones, approximately 95% of them singletons, with 0.05% to 0.08% in the top ten. This TCR was recovered from a woman aged 25 to 39 in good health. V is TRBV5-1 and J is TRBJ2-5; 7 nucleotides match TRBD1. TRBJ2-7 explains the end of the DNA better; the J call may be wrong. The sequencing input was naive CD4+ T cells sorted from blood. Subset reported: CD45RA+ positively selected. CDR3 protein: CASSRGQVRDEQYF. CDR3 coding DNA: TGCGCCAGCAGTCGAGGACAGGTAAGGGACGAGCAGTACTTC.